Included here is one T cell receptor (beta chain) sequence, with context. Its target is not known. With V trimmed by 6 bases and J by 1 base, 12 bases remained unmatched. Germline lookup yields CDR1 SGHVS and CDR2 FQNEAQ. The CDR3 is 17 amino acids. The amount of total RNA extracted per sample was at least 5.5 micrograms. Combining a sample-barcoded 5' primer with a J-beta primer mix, a second PCR ran for roughly 7 to 12 cycles. Every cDNA molecule bore a tag from a template-switch adaptor containing 12 random nucleotides. TCRdb reprocessed the 5' RACE reads with MiXCR, giving one entry per CDR3 protein. The sample shows some 800,000 distinct CDR3 sequences, 44% of them seen only once. The sample belongs to a study of blood T cells in healthy people across ages. Regarding the study as a whole: Donors of long life had a larger count of naive CD4+ cells and greater diversity than aged donors. Older age went with lower TCR beta diversity per million T cells, in a roughly linear way.

The specimen sequenced was blood. This chain joins TRBV7-8 and TRBJ2-5; 9 nucleotides align to TRBD1. The clonotype originates from a man between 60 and 75 years old in good health. CDR3 in amino acids: CASRLFSGTGSQETQYF. The CDR3 DNA reads TGTGCCAGCAGACTATTCAGCGGGACAGGGAGCCAAGAGACCCAGTACTTC.